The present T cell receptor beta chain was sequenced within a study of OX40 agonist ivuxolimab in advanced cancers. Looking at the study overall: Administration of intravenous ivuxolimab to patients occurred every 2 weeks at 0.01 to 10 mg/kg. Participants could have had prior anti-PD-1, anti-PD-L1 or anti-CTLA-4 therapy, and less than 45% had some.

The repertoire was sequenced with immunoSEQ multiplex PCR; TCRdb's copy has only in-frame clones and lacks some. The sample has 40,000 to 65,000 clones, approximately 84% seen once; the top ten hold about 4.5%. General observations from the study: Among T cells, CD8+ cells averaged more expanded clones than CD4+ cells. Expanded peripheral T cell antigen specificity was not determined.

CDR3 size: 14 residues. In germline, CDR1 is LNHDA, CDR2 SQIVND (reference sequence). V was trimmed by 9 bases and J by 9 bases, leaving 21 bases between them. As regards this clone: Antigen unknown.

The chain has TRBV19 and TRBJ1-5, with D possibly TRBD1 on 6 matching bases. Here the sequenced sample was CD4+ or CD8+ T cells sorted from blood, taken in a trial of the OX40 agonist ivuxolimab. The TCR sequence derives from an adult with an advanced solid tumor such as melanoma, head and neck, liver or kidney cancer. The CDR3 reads CASLESLGGPPQHF. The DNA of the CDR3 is TGTGCCAGCCTCGAGTCCTTAGGGGGGCCGCCCCAGCATTTT.